This T cell receptor (beta chain) was observed in a study of T-cell reconstitution after alpha-beta-depleted transplantation in children listed by TCRdb under 2016. In terms of the full investigation: Using TCR repertoire profiling, the study followed T-cell immune reconstitution in a quantitative way in children after TCRalphabeta/CD19-depleted allogeneic hematopoietic cell transplantation. Results and caveats for the whole study, not just this receptor: About two months after transplant, the apparently early recovery of alphabetaT-cell counts reportedly depended on just several hundred clones that had expanded rapidly and came from non-depleted graft cells. In some patients, the high TCRbeta diversity seen at day 60 was put down to recipient T cells and intrathymic progenitors that had survived conditioning. Hyperexpanded clone frequencies declined over subsequent months; after one year, T-cell counts and TCRbeta diversity were mostly attributed to newly produced T cells.

This clonotype has at least ten counts. Its antigen remains unidentified. No qualities accompany the bases; no much larger clone lies one base away. The library was obtained by PCR. Instrument on record: Illumina HiSeq 2500. TCR library preparation used molecular barcoding, with unique molecular identifiers applied to normalize quantification of the TCRbeta repertoire. TCRdb took the public reads, trimmed them with fastp at Q25, ran MiXCR for clone calling and kept in-frame beta chains. Every CDR3 protein is listed once, alongside the most common genes and DNA of its rows. The sample includes roughly 500,000 distinct CDR3 sequences, with roughly 10% observed a single time. The top ten clonotypes cover 2% of the sample. CDR1 and CDR2 were assigned from the germline V gene as SQVTM and ANQGSEA. Trimming removed 5 bases from V and 0 bases from J, leaving 13 bases between the germline ends. The CDR3 sequence holds 14 residues, the cysteine and phenylalanine included. The retained sequence is limited to the CDR3, 42 bases, with the frame set at the first base.

The sample's treatment or condition, from its label and the paper: allogeneic hematopoietic cell transplantation with graft depleted of TCRalphabeta T cells and CD19 B cells. Transplant recipients were children who received TCRalphabeta/CD19-depleted allogeneic hematopoietic cell grafts. This receptor was obtained from a child aged 2-9 years with inherited bone marrow failure, due to receive a stem cell transplant. The material was PBMCs, obtained before TCRalphabeta/CD19-depleted stem cell transplant. This chain joins TRBV29-1 to TRBJ1-1; the best D guess is TRBD1, with 5 bases matching. The nucleotides read TGCAGCGTTTTTAGGGGAATGATGAACACTGAAGCTTTCTTT. Translation gives CSVFRGMMNTEAFF.